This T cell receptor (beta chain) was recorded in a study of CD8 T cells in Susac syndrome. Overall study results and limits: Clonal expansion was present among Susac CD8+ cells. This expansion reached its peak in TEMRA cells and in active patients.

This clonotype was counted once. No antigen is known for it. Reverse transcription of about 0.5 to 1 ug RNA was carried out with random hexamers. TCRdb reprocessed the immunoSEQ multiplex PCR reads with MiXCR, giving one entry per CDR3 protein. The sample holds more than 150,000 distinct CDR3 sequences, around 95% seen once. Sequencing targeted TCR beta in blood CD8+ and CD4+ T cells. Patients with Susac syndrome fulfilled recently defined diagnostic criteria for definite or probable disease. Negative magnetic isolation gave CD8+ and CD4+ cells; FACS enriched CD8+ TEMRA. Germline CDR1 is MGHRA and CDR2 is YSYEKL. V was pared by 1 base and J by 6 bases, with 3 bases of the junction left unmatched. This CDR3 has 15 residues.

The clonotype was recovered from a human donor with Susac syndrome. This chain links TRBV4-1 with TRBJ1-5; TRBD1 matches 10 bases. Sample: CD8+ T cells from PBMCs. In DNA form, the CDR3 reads TGCGCCAGCAGCCAAGGACAGGGGGCTGGTCAGCCCCAGCATTTT. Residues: CASSQGQGAGQPQHF.